Sequencing of this T cell receptor (beta chain) was carried out in a study of cytomegalovirus exposure and HLA in healthy donors. J lost 5 bases, V lost 3 bases, and 11 bases had no gene match. CDR1 is SGDLS and CDR2 is YYNGEE in the germline V gene. The CDR3 has 16 amino acids. The table came from immunoSEQ multiplex PCR; TCRdb's copy has only in-frame clones and leaves some out. The data contain some 59,000 clones, over 85% of them singletons. This receptor was taken from a woman aged 18 to 35 in good health and CMV-seropositive. This rearrangement joins TRBV9 to TRBJ1-1; 9 bases match TRBD1. Input material: PBMCs. CDR3 amino acids: CASSADPGQGFTEAFF. The CDR3 bases are TGTGCCAGCAGCGCCGACCCGGGACAGGGCTTTACTGAAGCTTTCTTT.